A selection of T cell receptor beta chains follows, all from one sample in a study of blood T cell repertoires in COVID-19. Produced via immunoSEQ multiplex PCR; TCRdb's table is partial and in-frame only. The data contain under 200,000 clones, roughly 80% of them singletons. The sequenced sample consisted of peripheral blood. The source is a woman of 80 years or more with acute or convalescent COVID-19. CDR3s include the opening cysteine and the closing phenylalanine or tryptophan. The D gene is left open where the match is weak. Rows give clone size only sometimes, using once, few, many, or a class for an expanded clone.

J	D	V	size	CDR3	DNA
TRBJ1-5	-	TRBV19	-	CASSIAGVGNQPQHF	TGTGCCAGTAGTATAGCAGGGGTCGGCAATCAGCCCCAGCATTTT
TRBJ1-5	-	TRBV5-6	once	CASSPGLLSNQPQHF	TGTGCCAGCAGCCCCGGACTACTTAGCAATCAGCCCCAGCATTTT
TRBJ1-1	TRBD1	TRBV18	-	CASSLGTGMNTEAFF	TGTGCCAGCTCACTGGGGACAGGGATGAACACTGAAGCTTTCTTT
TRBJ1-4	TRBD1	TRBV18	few	CASSTRQGLEEKLFF	TGTGCCAGCTCAACACGACAGGGGCTGGAGGAAAAACTGTTTTTT
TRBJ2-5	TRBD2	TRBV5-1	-	CASSPGTSGRPQETQYF	TGCGCCAGCAGCCCCGGGACTAGCGGGAGACCCCAAGAGACCCAGTACTTC
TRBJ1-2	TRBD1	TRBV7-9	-	CASSGQGDHGYTF	TGTGCCAGCAGCGGACAGGGGGATCATGGCTACACCTTC
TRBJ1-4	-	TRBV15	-	CATSRDGRATNEKLFF	TGTGCCACCAGCAGAGATGGCAGGGCAACTAATGAAAAACTGTTTTTT
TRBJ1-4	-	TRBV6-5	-	CASSYSTGGWGKLFF	TGTGCCAGCAGTTACTCGACGGGGGGCTGGGGAAAACTGTTTTTT
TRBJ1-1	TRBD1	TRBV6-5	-	CASTQGQQAFF	TGTGCCAGCACCCAGGGACAGCAAGCTTTCTTT
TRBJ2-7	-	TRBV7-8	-	CASSLAHISYEQYF	TGTGCCAGCAGCTTAGCGCACATCTCCTACGAGCAGTACTTC
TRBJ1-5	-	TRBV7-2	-	CASSAVGGNQPQHF	TGTGCCAGCAGCGCGGTTGGCGGCAATCAGCCCCAGCATTTT
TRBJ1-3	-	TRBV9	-	CASSKEPPGAYGNTIYF	TGTGCCAGCAGCAAAGAACCACCGGGAGCGTACGGAAACACCATATATTTT
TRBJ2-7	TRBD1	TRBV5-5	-	CASSWGTGNYEQYF	TGTGCCAGCAGCTGGGGGACAGGGAACTACGAGCAGTACTTC
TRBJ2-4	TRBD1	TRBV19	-	CASRDRGQFSAKNIQYF	TGTGCCAGTAGGGACAGGGGGCAATTTTCGGCCAAAAACATTCAGTACTTC
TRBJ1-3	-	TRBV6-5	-	CASSYSTGPGNTIYF	TGTGCCAGCAGTTACTCTACAGGGCCTGGAAACACCATATATTTT
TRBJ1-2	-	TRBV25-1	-	CASSESYGYTF	TGTGCCAGCAGTGAATCGTATGGCTACACCTTC
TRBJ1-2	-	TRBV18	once	CASSALPDVDYGYTF	TGTGCCAGCTCAGCCCTCCCAGATGTTGACTATGGCTACACCTTC
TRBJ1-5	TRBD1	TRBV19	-	CASFTGTGVGGNQPQHF	TGTGCCAGTTTTACCGGGACAGGTGTTGGTGGCAATCAGCCCCAGCATTTT
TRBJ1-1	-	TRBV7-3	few	CASSSAIDTEAFF	TGTGCCAGCAGCTCCGCGATAGACACTGAAGCTTTCTTT
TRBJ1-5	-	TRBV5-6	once	CASSPRGGTNQPQHF	TGTGCCAGCAGCCCCCGTGGAGGGACCAATCAGCCCCAGCATTTT
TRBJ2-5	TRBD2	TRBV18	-	CASSPGVAGRFGETQYF	TGTGCCAGCTCACCAGGAGTAGCGGGAAGGTTTGGAGAGACCCAGTACTTC
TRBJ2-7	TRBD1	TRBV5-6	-	CASSWAPQGAIYEQYF	TGTGCCAGCAGCTGGGCCCCACAGGGGGCAATCTACGAGCAGTACTTC
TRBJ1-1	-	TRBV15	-	CATSRDLTGPEAFF	TGTGCCACCAGCAGAGATCTGACGGGTCCTGAAGCTTTCTTT
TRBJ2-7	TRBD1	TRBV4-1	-	CASSQGRDRGWYEQYF	TGCGCCAGCAGCCAAGGGCGGGACAGGGGGTGGTACGAGCAGTACTTC
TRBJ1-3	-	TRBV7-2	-	CASSLDWGAGNTIYF	TGTGCCAGCAGCTTAGATTGGGGGGCTGGAAACACCATATATTTT
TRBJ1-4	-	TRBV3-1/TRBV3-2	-	CASSHRGLTNEKLFF	TGTGCCAGCAGCCACAGGGGTTTGACTAATGAAAAACTGTTTTTT
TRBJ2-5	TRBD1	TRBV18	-	CASSRQGLGQETQYF	TGTGCCAGCTCAAGACAGGGGCTGGGCCAAGAGACCCAGTACTTC
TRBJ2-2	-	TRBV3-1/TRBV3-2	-	CASTQETRHVTGELFF	TGTGCCAGCACCCAGGAGACTAGGCACGTCACCGGGGAGCTGTTTTTT
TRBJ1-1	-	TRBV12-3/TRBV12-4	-	CASSRLMNTEAFF	TGTGCCAGCAGTAGACTCATGAACACTGAAGCTTTCTTT
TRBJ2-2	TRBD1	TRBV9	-	CASSVVPLQGFAGELFF	TGTGCCAGCAGCGTAGTCCCATTACAGGGGTTTGCCGGGGAGCTGTTTTTT
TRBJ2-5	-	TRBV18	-	CASSEAGALQETQYF	TGTGCCAGCTCAGAGGCGGGCGCTCTCCAAGAGACCCAGTACTTC
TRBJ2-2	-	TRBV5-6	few	CASRRGEYTGELFF	TGTGCCAGCAGGCGGGGTGAATACACCGGGGAGCTGTTTTTT
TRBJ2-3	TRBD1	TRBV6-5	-	CASRLQGAGTDTQYF	TGTGCCAGCAGGCTACAGGGGGCGGGGACAGATACGCAGTATTTT
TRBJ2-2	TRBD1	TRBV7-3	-	CASSSKATGTTGELFF	TGTGCCAGCAGCTCGAAGGCGACAGGGACCACCGGGGAGCTGTTTTTT
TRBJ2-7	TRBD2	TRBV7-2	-	CASSPRAGGRTYEQYF	TGTGCCAGCAGCCCGCGGGCGGGGGGAAGGACCTACGAGCAGTACTTC
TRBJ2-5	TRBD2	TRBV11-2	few	CASSYSSGRAETQYF	TGTGCCAGCAGTTATTCTAGCGGGAGGGCGGAGACCCAGTACTTC
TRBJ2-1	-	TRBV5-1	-	CASSFDRNSYNEQFF	TGCGCCAGCAGCTTCGACAGGAACTCCTACAATGAGCAGTTCTTC
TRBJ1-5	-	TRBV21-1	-	CASKRGQRRGGNQPQHF	TGTGCCAGCAAAAGGGGGCAACGGCGGGGAGGCAATCAGCCCCAGCATTTT
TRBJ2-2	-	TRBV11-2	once	CASIRTANTGELFF	TGTGCCAGCATAAGGACAGCGAACACCGGGGAGCTGTTTTTT
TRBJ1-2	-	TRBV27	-	CASSLIGVRGGYTF	TGTGCCAGCAGTTTGATAGGGGTACGGGGGGGCTACACCTTC
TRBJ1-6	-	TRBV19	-	CASSSWGLNSPLHF	TGTGCCAGTAGTTCCTGGGGCCTAAATTCACCCCTCCACTTT
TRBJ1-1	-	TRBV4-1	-	CASSQDETATMNTEAFF	TGCGCCAGCAGCCAAGATGAGACAGCAACTATGAACACTGAAGCTTTCTTT
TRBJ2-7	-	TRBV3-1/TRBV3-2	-	CASSQVSYEQYF	TGTGCCAGCAGCCAAGTTAGTTACGAGCAGTACTTC
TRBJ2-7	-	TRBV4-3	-	CASSPSTIGGEQYF	TGCGCCAGCAGCCCTTCGACGATCGGGGGCGAGCAGTACTTC
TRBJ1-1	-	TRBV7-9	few	CASSLLGANTEAFF	TGTGCCAGCAGCTTACTGGGAGCAAACACTGAAGCTTTCTTT
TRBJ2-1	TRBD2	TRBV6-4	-	CASSLAADNEQFF	TGTGCCAGCAGCCTAGCGGCCGACAATGAGCAGTTCTTC
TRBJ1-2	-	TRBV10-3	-	CAILEGAGLGQDYGYTF	TGTGCCATCCTGGAGGGCGCGGGGCTGGGCCAGGACTATGGCTACACCTTC
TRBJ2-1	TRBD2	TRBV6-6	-	CASKAGGHNEQFF	TGTGCCAGCAAAGCGGGGGGGCACAATGAGCAGTTCTTC
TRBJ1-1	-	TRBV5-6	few	CASSRDTNTEAFF	TGTGCCAGCAGCAGAGACACAAACACTGAAGCTTTCTTT
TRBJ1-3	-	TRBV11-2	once	CASSFWSSGNTIYF	TGTGCCAGCAGCTTCTGGAGCTCTGGAAACACCATATATTTT
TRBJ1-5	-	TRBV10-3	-	CAISEFGTSGNQPQHF	TGTGCCATCAGTGAGTTTGGCACCTCCGGCAATCAGCCCCAGCATTTT
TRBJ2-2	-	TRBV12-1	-	CASSFRGGANTGELFF	TGTGCCAGCAGCTTTCGCGGGGGGGCGAACACCGGGGAGCTGTTTTTT
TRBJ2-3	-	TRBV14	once	CASSQGTDNTQYF	TGTGCCAGCAGCCAAGGGACGGACAATACGCAGTATTTT